This entry concerns a single T cell receptor (beta chain). No cognate antigen has been identified for it. No qualities accompany the bases; no much larger clone lies one base away. V loses 4 bases, J loses 0 bases, and the germline ends lie 19 bases apart. The CDR3 starts with the cysteine, ends with the phenylalanine, and has 17 residues. Solely the CDR3 DNA is kept, with 51 bases framed from the first base. CDR1 and CDR2 are read off the germline V gene as LGHNA and YSLEER. Only healthy Caucasian donors were included. Three pairs of female monozygotic twins, all aged roughly 18 to 29 years, made up the twin cohort. The RNA used for TCR libraries was isolated from peripheral blood mononuclear cells. The library relied on 5' RACE. The instrument was an Illumina HiSeq 2000. Template switching added a universal primer binding site, and the final cDNA carried a unique molecular identifier that allowed TCR cDNA molecules to be counted accurately. Specific primers in the conserved constant-segment region were used to synthesize first-strand cDNA for the TCR alpha and beta chains. To control for contamination, each cDNA library was double barcoded with a SMART-Mk sample barcode plus Illumina barcodes. TruSeq adapter sequences, together with Illumina sample barcodes, were added in two successive PCR steps. Sequencing of the TCR alpha and beta cDNA libraries was done on the Illumina HiSeq platform using custom primers. Per the source publication's procedure: Raw reads were processed with MiGEC to extract unique molecular identifiers, and MiXCR was used to determine CDR3 positions. For each individual, recombination models were inferred using an EM algorithm with the repgenHMM and IGoR tools. Shared clonotype analysis was performed with the tcR package in R, normalizing sharing by the product of cloneset sizes. To study raw recombination free of thymic and clonal selection effects, out-of-frame nonproductive sequences were analyzed. The public reads were reprocessed in TCRdb via fastp at Q25 and MiXCR, keeping in-frame beta chains. Every CDR3 protein is listed once, alongside the most common genes and DNA of its rows. The V and J calls and clone size come from TCRdb's table, not from the authors' own analysis. Here the sample has 650,000 to 800,000 distinct CDR3 sequences; less than 10% occur a single time. The ten largest clones capture roughly 0.97% of the sample.

This record comes from a study of identical twins (dated by TCRdb to 2016 to 2017). Looking at the study overall: The study deep-sequenced TCR alpha and beta repertoires from monozygotic twins, unrelated adults of various ages and cord blood to test whether fetal clonotypes persist. To rule out contamination, replicate twin experiments were performed at different times with different library preparation protocols.

What the research found in general, with its limitations: Abundant cord blood beta clonotypes carried fewer insertions; young adult naive repertoires showed a weaker similar trend, while memory repertoires showed none. Compared with coincidental sharing between unrelated individuals, out-of-frame TCR alpha sequences shared between twins showed an excess of sequences with low generation probability. Because the same donors could not be followed over many years, the conclusions depended on cross-sectional statistical analysis. Excess twin sharing in beta out-of-frame sequences was weaker because fewer shared sequences lowered the signal-to-noise ratio. Recombination models systematically underestimated out-of-frame TCR alpha sharing in monozygotic twins but agreed with sharing between unrelated individuals. Zero-insertion analyses could be partly confounded by invariant T cells such as MAIT and iNKT, though diverse VJ usage argued against such confounding for most clonotypes.

These data were also filed under a second study, of yellow fever vaccine responses in identical twins. From the second report: The T cell response to vaccination in identical twins was reported by the authors to appear partly convergent and partly personalized. In identical twins, the study followed T cell clones that responded to the vaccine with precision.

The chain is assembled from TRBV4-3 and TRBJ2-7, with a tentative D gene TRBD1 over 5 matching bases. The material sequenced was PBMCs. This TCR was sampled from a woman aged 18-29 years in good health. The sequenced DNA: TGCGCCAGCAGCCGATCACCCGACAGTCCCGTCTCCTACGAGCAGTACTTC. It codes for CASSRSPDSPVSYEQYF.